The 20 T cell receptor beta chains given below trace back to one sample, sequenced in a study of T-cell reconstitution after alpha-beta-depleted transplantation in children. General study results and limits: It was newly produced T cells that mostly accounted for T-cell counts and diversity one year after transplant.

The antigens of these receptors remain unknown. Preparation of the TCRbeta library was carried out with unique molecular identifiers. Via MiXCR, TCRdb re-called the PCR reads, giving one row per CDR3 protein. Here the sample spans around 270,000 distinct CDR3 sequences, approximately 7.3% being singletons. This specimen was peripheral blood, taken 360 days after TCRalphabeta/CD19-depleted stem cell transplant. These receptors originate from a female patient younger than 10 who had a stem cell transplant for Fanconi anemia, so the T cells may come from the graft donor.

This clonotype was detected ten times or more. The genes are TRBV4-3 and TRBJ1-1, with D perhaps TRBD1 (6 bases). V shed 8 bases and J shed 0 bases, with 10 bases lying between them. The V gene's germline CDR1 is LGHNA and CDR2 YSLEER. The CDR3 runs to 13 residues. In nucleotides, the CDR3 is TGCGCCAGCGGACAGACCATGAACACTGAAGCTTTCTTT. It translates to CASGQTMNTEAFF.

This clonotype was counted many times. The CDR3 DNA follows: TGTGCCAGCAGCTCCGGTGGACAGGGGGGAGAGACCCAGTACTTC. Translating gives CASSSGGQGGETQYF. The rearrangement links TRBV9 to TRBJ2-5; 10 bases fit TRBD1. The CDR3 is 15 amino acids. Trimming removed 4 bases from V and 4 bases from J; junction bases left unmatched: 7. Germline CDR1 reads SGDLS; CDR2 reads YYNGEE.

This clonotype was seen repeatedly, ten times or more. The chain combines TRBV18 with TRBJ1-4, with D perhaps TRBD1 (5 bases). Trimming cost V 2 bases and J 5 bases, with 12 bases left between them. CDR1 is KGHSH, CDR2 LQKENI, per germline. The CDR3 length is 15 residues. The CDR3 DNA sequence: TGTGCCAGCTCACCAACTGGGACGGACAATGAAAAACTGTTTTTT. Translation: CASSPTGTDNEKLFF.

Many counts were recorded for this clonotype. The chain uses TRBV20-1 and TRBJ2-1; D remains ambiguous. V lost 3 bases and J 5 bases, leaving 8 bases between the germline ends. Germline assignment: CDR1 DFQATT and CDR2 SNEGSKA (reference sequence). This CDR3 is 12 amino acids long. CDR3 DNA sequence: TGCAGTGCTAGGGACGGCAACAATGAGCAGTTCTTC. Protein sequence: CSARDGNNEQFF.

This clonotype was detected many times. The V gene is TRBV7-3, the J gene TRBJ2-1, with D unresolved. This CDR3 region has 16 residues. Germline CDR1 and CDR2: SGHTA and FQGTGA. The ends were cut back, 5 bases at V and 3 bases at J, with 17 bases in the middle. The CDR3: CASSLRAPSLYNEQFF. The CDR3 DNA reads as TGTGCCAGCAGCCTAAGGGCTCCCTCGCTCTACAATGAGCAGTTCTTC. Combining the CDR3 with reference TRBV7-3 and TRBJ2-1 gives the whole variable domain GAGVSQTPSNKVTEKGKYVELRCDPISGHTALYWYRQSLGQGPEFLIYFQGTGAADDSGLPNDRFFAVRPEGSVSTLKIQRTERGDSAVYLCASSLRAPSLYNEQFFGPGTRLTVL.

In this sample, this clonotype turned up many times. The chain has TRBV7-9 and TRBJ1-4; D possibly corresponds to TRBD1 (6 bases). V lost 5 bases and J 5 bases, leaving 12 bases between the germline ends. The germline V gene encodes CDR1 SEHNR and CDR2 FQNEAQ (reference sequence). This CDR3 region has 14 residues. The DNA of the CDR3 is TGTGCCAGCAGCCTTGGACAGCCGAATGAAAAACTGTTTTTT. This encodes CASSLGQPNEKLFF.

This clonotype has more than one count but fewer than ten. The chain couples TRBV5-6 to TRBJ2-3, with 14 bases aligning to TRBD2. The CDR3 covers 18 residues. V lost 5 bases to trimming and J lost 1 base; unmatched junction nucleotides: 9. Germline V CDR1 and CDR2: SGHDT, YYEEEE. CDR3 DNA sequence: TGTGCCAGCAGAGGCCCGGGACTAGCGGGAGACGGCACAGATACGCAGTATTTT. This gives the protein CASRGPGLAGDGTDTQYF.

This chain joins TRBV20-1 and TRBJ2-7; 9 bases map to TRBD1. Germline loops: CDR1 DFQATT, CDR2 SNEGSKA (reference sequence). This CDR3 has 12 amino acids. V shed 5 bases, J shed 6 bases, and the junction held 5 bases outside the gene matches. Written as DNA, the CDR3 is TGCAGTGCTTGGACAGGGGACCCCGAGCAGTACTTC. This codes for CSAWTGDPEQYF.

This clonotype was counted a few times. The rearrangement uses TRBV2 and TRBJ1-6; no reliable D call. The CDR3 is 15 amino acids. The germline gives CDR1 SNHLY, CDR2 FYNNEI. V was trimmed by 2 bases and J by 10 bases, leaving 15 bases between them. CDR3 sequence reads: CASSENNPGLSPLHF. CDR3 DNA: TGTGCCAGCAGTGAAAACAACCCGGGATTATCACCCCTCCACTTT.

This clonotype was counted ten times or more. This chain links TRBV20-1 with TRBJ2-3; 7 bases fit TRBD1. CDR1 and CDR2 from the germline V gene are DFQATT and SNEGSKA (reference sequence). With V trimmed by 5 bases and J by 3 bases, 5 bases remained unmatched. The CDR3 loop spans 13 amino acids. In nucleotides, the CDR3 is TGCAGTGCTCCGACAGGGACGACAGATACGCAGTATTTT. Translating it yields CSAPTGTTDTQYF.

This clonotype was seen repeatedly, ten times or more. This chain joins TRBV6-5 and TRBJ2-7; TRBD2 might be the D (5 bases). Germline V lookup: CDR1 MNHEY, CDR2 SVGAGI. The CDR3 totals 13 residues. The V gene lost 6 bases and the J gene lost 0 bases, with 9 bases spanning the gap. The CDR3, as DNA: TGTGCCAGCAGACGGGGTAGCTCCTACGAGCAGTACTTC. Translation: CASRRGSSYEQYF.

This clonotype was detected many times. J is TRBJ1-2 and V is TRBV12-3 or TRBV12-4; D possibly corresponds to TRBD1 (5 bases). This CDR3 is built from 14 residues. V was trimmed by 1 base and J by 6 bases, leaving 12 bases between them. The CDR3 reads CASSLGFIGDGYTF. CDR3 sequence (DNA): TGTGCCAGCAGTTTAGGGTTTATAGGGGATGGCTACACCTTC.

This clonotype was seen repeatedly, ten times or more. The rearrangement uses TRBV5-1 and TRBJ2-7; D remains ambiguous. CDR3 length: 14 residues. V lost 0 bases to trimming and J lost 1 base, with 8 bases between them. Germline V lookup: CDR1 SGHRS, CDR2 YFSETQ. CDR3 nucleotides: TGCGCCAGCAGCTTGGAAGGGTTTTCCTACGAGCAGTACTTC. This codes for CASSLEGFSYEQYF.

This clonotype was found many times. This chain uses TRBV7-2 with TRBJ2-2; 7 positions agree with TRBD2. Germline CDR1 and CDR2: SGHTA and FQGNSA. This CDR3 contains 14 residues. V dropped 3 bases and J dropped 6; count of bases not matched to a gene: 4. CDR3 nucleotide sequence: TGTGCCAGCAGCTTCAACCGGGAGGCCGGGGAGCTGTTTTTT. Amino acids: CASSFNREAGELFF.

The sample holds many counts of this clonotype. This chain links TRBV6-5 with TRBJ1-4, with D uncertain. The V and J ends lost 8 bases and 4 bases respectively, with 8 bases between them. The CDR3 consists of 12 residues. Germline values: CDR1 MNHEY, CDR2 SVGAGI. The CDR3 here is CASGSDNEKLFF. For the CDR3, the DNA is TGTGCCAGCGGTTCCGATAATGAAAAACTGTTTTTT.

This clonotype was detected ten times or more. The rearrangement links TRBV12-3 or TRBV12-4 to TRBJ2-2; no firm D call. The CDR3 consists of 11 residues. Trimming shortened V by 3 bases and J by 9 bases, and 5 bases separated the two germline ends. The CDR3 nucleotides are TGTGCCAGCAGTTTTCAGAGGGAGCTGTTTTTT. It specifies CASSFQRELFF.

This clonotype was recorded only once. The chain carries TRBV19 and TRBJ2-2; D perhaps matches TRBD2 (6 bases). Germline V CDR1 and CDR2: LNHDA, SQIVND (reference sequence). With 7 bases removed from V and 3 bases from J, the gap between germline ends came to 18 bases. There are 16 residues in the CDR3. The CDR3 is CASTDGTAHYTGELFF. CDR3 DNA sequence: TGTGCCAGTACCGACGGGACTGCCCACTACACCGGGGAGCTGTTTTTT.

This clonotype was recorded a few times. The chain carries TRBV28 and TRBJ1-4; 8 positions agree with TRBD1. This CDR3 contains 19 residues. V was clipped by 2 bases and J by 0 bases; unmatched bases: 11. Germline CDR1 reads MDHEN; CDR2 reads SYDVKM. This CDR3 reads CASSLQLDRVIATNEKLFF. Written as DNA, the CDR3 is TGTGCCAGCAGTTTACAGTTGGACAGGGTAATAGCAACTAATGAAAAACTGTTTTTT.

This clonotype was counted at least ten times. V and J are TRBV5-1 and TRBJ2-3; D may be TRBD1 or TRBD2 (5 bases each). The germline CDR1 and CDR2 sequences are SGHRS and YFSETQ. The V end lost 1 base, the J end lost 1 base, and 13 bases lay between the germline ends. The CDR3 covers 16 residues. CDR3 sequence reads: CASSLWGSQRTDTQYF. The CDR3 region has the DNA TGCGCCAGCAGCTTGTGGGGGAGTCAACGCACAGATACGCAGTATTTT. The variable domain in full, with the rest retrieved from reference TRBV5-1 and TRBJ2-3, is KAGVTQTPRYLIKTRGQQVTLSCSPISGHRSVSWYQQTPGQGLQFLFEYFSETQRNKGNFPGRFSGRQFSNSRSEMNVSTLELGDSALYLCASSLWGSQRTDTQYFGPGTRLTVL.

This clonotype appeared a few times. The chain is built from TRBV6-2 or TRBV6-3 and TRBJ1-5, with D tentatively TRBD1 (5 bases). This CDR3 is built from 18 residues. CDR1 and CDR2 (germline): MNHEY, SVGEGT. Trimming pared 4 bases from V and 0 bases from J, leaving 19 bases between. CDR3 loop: CASSLRDPSTYSNQPQHF. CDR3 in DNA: TGTGCCAGCAGTTTAAGGGACCCCTCAACTTATAGCAATCAGCCCCAGCATTTT.